The rows below give T cell receptor beta chains drawn from one sample of a study of blood T cell repertoires in COVID-19. This table comes from immunoSEQ multiplex PCR, and its TCRdb copy is limited to in-frame clones, with some not included. Among about 60,000 clones, approximately 86% were seen once, and the ten largest hold approximately 4.3%. The sample taken for sequencing was peripheral blood. Source of these receptors: a man in his 60s with acute or convalescent COVID-19. CDR3s include the opening cysteine and the closing phenylalanine or tryptophan. A D gene is named only where the DNA matches it firmly. Size tells how often a clone was seen (once, few, many) or the class of an expanded clone, and some rows leave it out.

clone_size j_call v_call d_call cdr3_nt cdr3_aa
NA TRBJ2-5 TRBV28 TRBD2 TGTGCCAGCGGGTTAGGGGGGGCTAGCGGGAGAGAGACCCAGTACTTC CASGLGGASGRETQYF
NA TRBJ1-5 TRBV7-3 TRBD1 TGTGCCAGCAGGCATAGACAGGGGGCGCGGGGCAATCAGCCCCAGCATTTT CASRHRQGARGNQPQHF
NA TRBJ2-1 TRBV9 TRBD2 TGTGCCAGCAGCTTTAAGCGGGAGGGCCGAAGTGAGCAGTTCTTC CASSFKREGRSEQFF
NA TRBJ2-7 TRBV28 TRBD1 TGTGCCAGCACCCCCCTTCCCGGGGACAGTTCCCCCTACGAGCAGTACTTC CASTPLPGDSSPYEQYF
NA TRBJ2-3 TRBV3-1/TRBV3-2 TRBD2 TGTGCCAGCAGCCGCCGATTCCTAGCGGGCCACGGCACAGATACGCAGTATTTT CASSRRFLAGHGTDTQYF
NA TRBJ2-1 TRBV6-1 NA TGTGCCAGCAGTGAAGCGCTTTTGACAGAGCAGTTCTTC CASSEALLTEQFF
NA TRBJ2-1 TRBV24-1 TRBD1 TGTGCCACCAGTGATTCCTCCTTGGGGACAGAGTGGACCGGTGAGCAGTTCTTC CATSDSSLGTEWTGEQFF
once TRBJ1-1 TRBV24-1 NA TGTGCCACCAGTGACCCACGGGGTGGGAACACTGAAGCTTTCTTT CATSDPRGGNTEAFF
NA TRBJ2-7 TRBV28 NA TGTGCCAGCAGGGCAGGCCCCTACGAGCAGTACTTC CASRAGPYEQYF
NA TRBJ2-7 TRBV15 NA TGTGCCACCAGCAGAGATTGGCAGTCCTCCTACGAGCAGTACTTC CATSRDWQSSYEQYF
NA TRBJ2-1 TRBV18 TRBD2 TGTGCCAGCTCACCCTCTTCCCTCTTAGCGGGAGGGCCAAATGAGCAGTTCTTC CASSPSSLLAGGPNEQFF
NA TRBJ1-6 TRBV28 NA TGTGCCAGCAGACTTGGGGGGGTCGCCTCCTATAATTCACCCCTCCACTTT CASRLGGVASYNSPLHF
NA TRBJ2-7 TRBV27 NA TGTGCCAGCGGTAGGACACGCTCCTACGAGCAGTACTTC CASGRTRSYEQYF
NA TRBJ1-1 TRBV24-1 NA TGTGCCACCAGTGGCCCGGGACAAGGTGAAGCTTTCTTT CATSGPGQGEAFF
NA TRBJ1-4 TRBV13 NA TGTGCCAGCAGCTTCAGGGAAGGGGGTGAAAAACTGTTTTTT CASSFREGGEKLFF
NA TRBJ1-6 TRBV7-3 TRBD1 TGTGCCAGCAGCCGAGGGGGCAGACCCCATAATTCACCCCTCCACTTT CASSRGGRPHNSPLHF
few TRBJ2-5 TRBV11-2 NA TGTGCCAGCAGCTTAGGTCCTCGGAGCGCACAAGAGACCCAGTACTTC CASSLGPRSAQETQYF
NA TRBJ1-1 TRBV3-1/TRBV3-2 TRBD1 TGTGCCAGCAGCCCCAGGACAGGGAACACTGAAGCTTTCTTT CASSPRTGNTEAFF
NA TRBJ1-1 TRBV19 NA TGTGCCAGTAGTATAGATCTTCGTAGAGCTGAAGCTTTCTTT CASSIDLRRAEAFF
NA TRBJ1-1 TRBV5-1 NA TGCGCCAGCAGTCACGGACAGTCGGTTTCCACTGAAGCTTTCTTT CASSHGQSVSTEAFF
NA TRBJ2-3 TRBV5-1 TRBD2 TGCGCCAGCAGCTCCCAGACTAGCGGGACACCAAATACGCAGTATTTT CASSSQTSGTPNTQYF
NA TRBJ1-2 TRBV20-1 TRBD1 TGCAGTGCTAGTACCCAGGGGGGAAGCTATGGCTACACCTTC CSASTQGGSYGYTF
NA TRBJ1-3 TRBV4-1 NA TGCGCCAGCAGCCAAGATCTATGGAGCGCTGGAAACACCATATATTTT CASSQDLWSAGNTIYF
NA TRBJ1-6 TRBV27 NA TGTGCCAGCAGTTTCAGGGATTCACCCCTCCACTTT CASSFRDSPLHF
NA TRBJ1-6 TRBV28 NA TGTGCCAGCTTTAGGACAGCTTCACCCCTCCACTTT CASFRTASPLHF
NA TRBJ2-5 TRBV3-1/TRBV3-2 TRBD2 TGTGCCAGCAGCCAGACTAGGGAGGGGGAGACCCAGTACTTC CASSQTREGETQYF
NA TRBJ2-2 TRBV11-2 TRBD2 TGTGCCAGCAGCTTGGGGGGGATCGGGGAGCTGTTTTTT CASSLGGIGELFF
NA TRBJ2-7 TRBV21-1 NA TGTGCCAGCAGCACCCCCTTGAAAGCGGGGGAGAGTTACGAGCAGTACTTC CASSTPLKAGESYEQYF
NA TRBJ2-1 TRBV7-6 TRBD2 TGTGCCAGCAGTCAACGGACTAGCGGACCCACGCTTGAGCAGTTCTTC CASSQRTSGPTLEQFF
once TRBJ2-5 TRBV13 NA TGTGCCAGCAGCCTCTGGGGGGAGGAGACCCAGTACTTC CASSLWGEETQYF
once TRBJ2-1 TRBV19 NA TGTGCCAGTAGTATGGGGCTAGCGTTCAACAATGAGCAGTTCTTC CASSMGLAFNNEQFF
NA TRBJ2-1 TRBV2 NA TGTGCCAGCAGCCGCTCCACACAGTACAATGAGCAGTTCTTC CASSRSTQYNEQFF
NA TRBJ2-1 TRBV24-1 TRBD2 TGTGCCACCAGTGATCCGACTAGCGGCAATGAGCAGTTCTTC CATSDPTSGNEQFF
once TRBJ2-7 TRBV28 TRBD2 TGTGCCAGCGTTGGACTAGCGGGAAGCTACGAGCAGTACTTC CASVGLAGSYEQYF
NA TRBJ2-1 TRBV24-1 TRBD2 TGTGCCACCAGTGATCCGAGCGGGAGAGCCTACAATGAGCAGTTCTTC CATSDPSGRAYNEQFF
NA TRBJ1-5 TRBV19 NA TGTGCCAGTAGTCTAGACTTGCGGCCCCAGCATTTT CASSLDLRPQHF
NA TRBJ2-2 TRBV10-3 TRBD1 TGTGCCACCGGGACAGGGGCCACCGGGGAGCTGTTTTTT CATGTGATGELFF
NA TRBJ1-3 TRBV6-1 NA TGTGCCAGCAGTGAATGGGGGGTTCGCTCTGGAAACACCATATATTTT CASSEWGVRSGNTIYF
NA TRBJ2-2 TRBV19 TRBD2 TGTGCCAGTAGTATAGAATATCTAGCGGGGAACACCGGGGAGCTGTTTTTT CASSIEYLAGNTGELFF
few TRBJ2-1 TRBV5-1 NA TGCGCCAGCAGCTTGAGACCGGGAGCTATCTCCTACAATGAGCAGTTCTTC CASSLRPGAISYNEQFF
NA TRBJ1-3 TRBV4-1 TRBD1 TGCGCCAGCAGCCCTAACAGGGGGCCGGGAAACACCATATATTTT CASSPNRGPGNTIYF
few TRBJ2-5 TRBV14 NA TGTGCCAGCAGCCAAACAGGCGCCAAGACCCAGTACTTC CASSQTGAKTQYF
once TRBJ2-3 TRBV7-6 NA TGTGCCAGCAGCTTAGATAGGGGTAGCACAGATACGCAGTATTTT CASSLDRGSTDTQYF